The text below deals with one T cell receptor beta chain. What it binds is not known. The data are from a study of a mutant IDH1 vaccine in newly diagnosed glioma. Study background: Treated patients, about 62% male and around 40% female, averaged approximately 40 years of age. Previous care, which was radiotherapy, temozolomide, or both, most often involved both. Regarding the study as a whole: Overall, approximately 93% of patients had vaccine-induced immune responses. Pseudoprogression appeared independent of alterations in top peripheral clonotypes.

The method was immunoSEQ multiplex PCR; TCRdb's version includes in-frame clones alone and lacks a portion of them. The sample consists of approximately 88,000 clones, 80% of them appearing once. Time point denoted: baseline, week 1 (first vaccination visit). Noted treatment: pre-vaccination baseline after standard-of-care therapy. CDR1 and CDR2 from the germline V gene are MDHEN and SYDVKM. This CDR3 is 13 amino acids long. The V gene lost 4 bases and the J gene lost 6 bases, with 9 bases spanning the gap. This clonotype was sampled from a man aged 40-55 years with glioma. The sample consisted of PBMCs, taken from a glioma patient treated with radiotherapy, temozolomide or both. The chain combines TRBV28 with TRBJ2-2; TRBD2 is a possible D gene (5 bases). The CDR3 sequence: CASSSEVPGELFF. As DNA, the CDR3 is TGTGCCAGCAGTTCGGAGGTCCCCGGGGAGCTGTTTTTT. Full variable domain (outside the CDR3, taken from reference TRBV28 and TRBJ2-2): DVKVTQSSRYLVKRTGEKVFLECVQDMDHENMFWYRQDPGLGLRLIYFSYDVKMKEKGDIPEGYSVSREKKERFSLILESASTNQTSMYLCASSSEVPGELFFGEGSRLTVL.